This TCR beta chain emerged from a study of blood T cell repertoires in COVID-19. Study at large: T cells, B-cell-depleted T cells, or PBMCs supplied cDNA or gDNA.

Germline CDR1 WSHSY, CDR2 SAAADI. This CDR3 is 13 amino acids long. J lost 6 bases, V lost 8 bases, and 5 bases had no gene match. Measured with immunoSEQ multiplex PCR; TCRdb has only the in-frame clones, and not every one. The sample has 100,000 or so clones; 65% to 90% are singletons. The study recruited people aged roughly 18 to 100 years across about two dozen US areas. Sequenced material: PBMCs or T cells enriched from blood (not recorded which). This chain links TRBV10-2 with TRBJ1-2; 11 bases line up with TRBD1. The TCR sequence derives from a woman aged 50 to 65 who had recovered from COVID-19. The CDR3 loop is CASRDRGSDGYTF. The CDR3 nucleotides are TGCGCCAGCCGGGACAGGGGGAGCGATGGCTACACCTTC.